This T cell receptor (beta chain) was identified during a study of blood T cell repertoires in COVID-19. Study overall: The analysed material was cDNA or gDNA that came from T cells, B-cell-depleted T cells, or PBMCs.

As handled by the study authors: Researchers report that nucleated cell counts were estimated from reference gene primer amplification. Assay: immunoSEQ multiplex PCR; the TCRdb copy retains only in-frame clones and omits some. From that table come the V and J calls and clone size; the DNA was used to work out D and trimming. The sample holds 20,000 to 30,000 clones, about 81% seen once. The CDR3 is 13 amino acids. Trimming stripped 6 bases from V and 6 bases from J, with 14 bases between. Germline V lookup: CDR1 SEHNR, CDR2 FQNEAQ (reference sequence). Sequences were obtained from peripheral blood. The rearrangement links TRBV7-9 to TRBJ1-2, with a weak D call TRBD1 (6 bases). The sequence derives from a human donor in a cohort sampled during active COVID-19. CDR3 residues: CASSFTKGDGYTF. DNA of the CDR3: TGTGCCAGCAGTTTTACGAAGGGGGATGGCTACACCTTC.